The 19 T cell receptor beta chains below all came from one sample that was sequenced in a study. TCRdb called the 5' RACE reads again in MiXCR, with one record for every CDR3 protein. The data hold about 40,000 distinct CDR3 sequences, with under 20% observed a single time. The sample comprised naive CD4+ T cells sorted from a lymph node. Noted subset: naive CD4+ T cells, CD4+CD45RA+CD25-. The receptors originated from a female donor with breast cancer.

This chain joins TRBV9 and TRBJ2-5, with TRBD2 identical over 14 bases. The CDR3 loop spans 17 amino acids. CDR1 SGDLS and CDR2 YYNGEE come from the germline V gene. The junction had 8 bases not matched to a gene; V was cut back by 3 bases and J by 4 bases. In DNA, the CDR3 is TGTGCCAGCAGCGCAACGACTAGCGGGAGGGCGGGAGAGACCCAGTACTTC. As protein: CASSATTSGRAGETQYF.

This clonotype was seen a handful of times. The gene calls are TRBV6-1 and TRBJ1-1; the D is unclear. Trimming stripped 2 bases from V and 1 base from J, with 8 bases between. CDR1 and CDR2 (germline): MNHNS, SASEGT. The CDR3 has 14 amino acids. CDR3 in amino acids: CASSETPGNTEAFF. CDR3 nucleotides: TGTGCCAGCAGTGAAACCCCAGGGAACACTGAAGCTTTCTTT.

This rearrangement joins TRBV15 to TRBJ2-1; TRBD2 is a possible D gene (6 bases). V was pared by 1 base and J by 6 bases, with 10 bases between. The CDR3 has 14 amino acids. CDR1 and CDR2 from the germline V gene are LNHNV and YYDKDF (reference sequence). The DNA of the CDR3 is TGTGCCACCAGCAGAGGCGGGGACTCCAATGAGCAGTTCTTC. Translating gives CATSRGGDSNEQFF.

The genes are TRBV5-4 and TRBJ2-1, with 14 bases identical to TRBD2. The junction had 7 bases not matched to a gene; V was cut back by 1 base and J by 10 bases. Germline V gene lookup returns CDR1 SGHNT and CDR2 YYREEE (reference sequence). The CDR3 loop spans 16 amino acids. CDR3 in amino acids: CASSLPGTSGRGEQFF. In nucleotides, the CDR3 is TGTGCCAGCAGCTTGCCCGGGACTAGCGGGAGAGGGGAGCAGTTCTTC.

The V call is TRBV12-3 or TRBV12-4, the J call TRBJ2-7; 10 nucleotides align to TRBD2. The length of the CDR3 is 15 residues. Germline trimming cut 7 bases from V and 6 bases from J; bases unmatched to any gene: 12. The CDR3 region has the DNA TGTGCCAGCACCACTTCTAGCGGGAGATATGGCGAGCAGTACTTC. Its translation: CASTTSSGRYGEQYF.

This clonotype came up many times. The chain is built from TRBV7-2 and TRBJ1-5; the D is unclear. Trimming cost V 5 bases and J 1 base, with 6 bases left between them. Germline V lookup: CDR1 SGHTA, CDR2 FQGNSA. The CDR3 spans 13 residues. CDR3 nucleotides: TGTGCCAGCAGCCCGGCCAGCAATCAGCCCCAGCATTTT. This gives the protein CASSPASNQPQHF.

This rearrangement joins TRBV7-2 to TRBJ2-5, with 11 bases fitting TRBD2. The ends lost 5 bases at V and 2 bases at J; junction bases unmatched: 4. The germline gives CDR1 SGHTA, CDR2 FQGNSA. The CDR3 totals 15 residues. Here the CDR3 reads CASSNRLAGQETQYF. CDR3 DNA sequence: TGTGCCAGCAGCAACCGACTAGCGGGGCAAGAGACCCAGTACTTC. The entire variable domain, with the rest obtained from reference TRBV7-2 and TRBJ2-5, is as follows: GAGVSQSPSNKVTEKGKDVELRCDPISGHTALYWYRQSLGQGLEFLIYFQGNSAPDKSGLPSDRFSAERTGGSVSTLTIQRTQQEDSAVYLCASSNRLAGQETQYFGPGTRLLVL.

Of note for this clonotype: Here the CDR3 omits its conserved ending phenylalanine or tryptophan, so a read error is the likely source. The chain joins TRBV29-1 to TRBJ1-2, with D unresolved. In germline, CDR1 is SQVTM, CDR2 ANQGSEA. Trimming shortened V by 5 bases and J by 8 bases, and 15 bases separated the two germline ends. CDR3 length: 12 amino acids. The CDR3 here is CSVLAGLGGYTV. CDR3 nucleotides: TGCAGCGTTTTGGCAGGCTTAGGCGGCTACACCGTC.

This clonotype has more than one count but fewer than ten. This rearrangement joins TRBV13 to TRBJ2-5; D gene uncertain. Looked up from germline, CDR1 is PRHDT and CDR2 is FYEKMQ (reference sequence). V lost 5 bases and J 7 bases, leaving 11 bases between the germline ends. This CDR3 comprises 12 residues. The CDR3 nucleotides read TGTGCCAGCAGCCCTCTGAGTGGGACCCAGTACTTC. Residues: CASSPLSGTQYF.

With regard to this clonotype: A much larger clone sits a single nucleotide away, making a read error possible. The chain carries TRBV7-6 and TRBJ2-7; 8 positions match TRBD1. The V gene end was trimmed by 8 bases and the J gene end by 5 bases; junction bases not matched to a gene: 11. Per germline, CDR1 SGHVS and CDR2 FNYEAQ. The CDR3 runs to 14 residues. CDR3 nucleotides: TGTGCCAGCGGCACAGGACAGGGTTCCCACGAGCAGTACTTC. It codes for CASGTGQGSHEQYF.

The rearrangement links TRBV7-2 to TRBJ1-1; 7 bases line up with TRBD1. V shed 5 bases, J shed 0 bases, and the junction held 6 bases outside the gene matches. CDR3 size: 15 residues. Germline loops: CDR1 SGHTA, CDR2 FQGNSA. The CDR3 protein is CASSLKGALNTEAFF. CDR3 sequence (DNA): TGTGCCAGCAGCCTCAAGGGGGCACTGAACACTGAAGCTTTCTTT.

This clonotype was counted ten times or more. The chain's CDR3 is CASSYPTRGEQYF. As DNA, the CDR3 is TGTGCCAGCAGTTACCCCACAAGGGGTGAGCAGTACTTC. The chain recombines TRBV6-2 or TRBV6-3 with TRBJ2-7; possible D gene TRBD1, 5 bases. The CDR3 sequence is 13 residues long. The V end was cut by 2 bases, the J end by 7 bases, with 12 bases between. Looked up from germline, CDR1 is MNHEY and CDR2 is SVGEGT.

The CDR3 bases are TGCGCCAGCAGCTTGACGACTAATGAGCAGTTCTTC. It codes for CASSLTTNEQFF. The chain joins TRBV5-1 to TRBJ2-1; D gene unclear. The CDR3 has 12 residues. Germline V gene data show CDR1 as SGHRS and CDR2 as YFSETQ. Between the trimmed V and J ends, which lost 1 base and 7 bases, there was a span of 6 bases.

V is TRBV10-3 and J is TRBJ1-5; D remains unclear. Trimming took off 0 bases at V and 6 bases at J, with 12 bases between the two ends. The CDR3 is made up of 15 amino acids. Germline V gives CDR1 ENHRY, CDR2 SYGVKD. CDR3 DNA sequence: TGTGCCATCAGTGAGTCGGGTAGGGCTGGTCAGCCCCAGCATTTT. Translated, it gives CAISESGRAGQPQHF.

This clonotype was seen ten or more times. This sequence joins TRBV5-1 and TRBJ1-2, with D possibly matching TRBD1 (5 bases). V was clipped by 0 bases and J by 6 bases, with 12 bases between them. Per the germline V gene, CDR1 is SGHRS and CDR2 is YFSETQ. This CDR3 has 14 amino acids. DNA for the CDR3: TGCGCCAGCAGCTTGGAACGGGACGGCGATGGCTACACCTTC. As protein: CASSLERDGDGYTF. The full variable domain, its missing parts supplied by reference TRBV5-1 and TRBJ1-2, is KAGVTQTPRYLIKTRGQQVTLSCSPISGHRSVSWYQQTPGQGLQFLFEYFSETQRNKGNFPGRFSGRQFSNSRSEMNVSTLELGDSALYLCASSLERDGDGYTFGSGTRLTVV.

The chain carries TRBV12-3 or TRBV12-4 and TRBJ1-4, with TRBD1 identical over 10 bases. Unmatched junction bases numbered 5, after V lost 5 bases and J lost 8 bases. The CDR3 consists of 14 residues. CDR3 region: CASSPQTGGEKLFF. The CDR3 DNA is TGTGCCAGCAGTCCCCAGACAGGGGGCGAAAAACTGTTTTTT.

This chain uses TRBV4-1 with TRBJ2-5; perhaps TRBD1 as D (6 bases). Germline loops: CDR1 MGHRA, CDR2 YSYEKL. The CDR3 runs 13 residues. V was clipped by 4 bases and J by 5 bases, with 11 bases between them. The CDR3 DNA reads TGCGCCAGCAGCCCCCGACAGGCGGAGACCCAGTACTTC. Translated, it gives CASSPRQAETQYF.

The sample holds a few counts of this clonotype. The chain has TRBV12-3 or TRBV12-4 and TRBJ2-1; 8 nucleotides agree with TRBD2. The CDR3 consists of 11 residues. Trimming at V came to 9 bases and at J to 15 bases, leaving 10 bases not matched to a gene. The CDR3 coding sequence is TGTGCCAGTCGGCGGGCGGGAGGTCGGTTCTTC. As protein: CASRRAGGRFF.

Comment on this clonotype: A much larger clonotype is one base distant, so this may be a read error. The chain is built from TRBV20-1 and TRBJ1-4, with 8 bases aligning to TRBD1. CDR3 size: 14 residues. Germline lookup yields CDR1 DFQATT and CDR2 SNEGSKA (reference sequence). Trimming at V came to 3 bases and at J to 8 bases, leaving 8 bases not matched to a gene. CDR3 protein: CSASGTGTGEKLFF. The CDR3 bases are TGCAGTGCTAGTGGGACAGGAACGGGGGAAAAACTGTTTTTT.